This T cell receptor beta chain was identified in a study of Graves' ophthalmopathy and Graves' hyperthyroidism. Germline CDR1 is KGHSH and CDR2 is LQKENI. This CDR3 has 14 amino acids. The ends were cut back, 3 bases at V and 2 bases at J, with 11 bases in the middle. In this cohort, patients with other autoimmune diseases, uncontrolled infections, pregnancy or lactation were excluded. RNA transcripts yielded amplified TCR beta CDR3 regions. Amplification began with first-round RT-PCR using HTBI primers, then second-round multiplex PCR was performed. Via MiXCR, TCRdb re-called the multiplex PCR reads, giving one row per CDR3 protein. This sample carries about 340,000 distinct CDR3 sequences, 17% of them seen once, and the ten largest clones take approximately 13%. This clonotype was detected ten times or more.

The chain combines TRBV18 with TRBJ2-7; D is possibly TRBD2 (5 bases). This receptor was identified in an adult man with Graves' ophthalmopathy. Sequencing input: peripheral blood. Here the CDR3 reads CASSPTDSTYEQYF. The CDR3 DNA reads TGTGCCAGCTCACCGACGGACTCGACCTACGAGCAGTACTTC.